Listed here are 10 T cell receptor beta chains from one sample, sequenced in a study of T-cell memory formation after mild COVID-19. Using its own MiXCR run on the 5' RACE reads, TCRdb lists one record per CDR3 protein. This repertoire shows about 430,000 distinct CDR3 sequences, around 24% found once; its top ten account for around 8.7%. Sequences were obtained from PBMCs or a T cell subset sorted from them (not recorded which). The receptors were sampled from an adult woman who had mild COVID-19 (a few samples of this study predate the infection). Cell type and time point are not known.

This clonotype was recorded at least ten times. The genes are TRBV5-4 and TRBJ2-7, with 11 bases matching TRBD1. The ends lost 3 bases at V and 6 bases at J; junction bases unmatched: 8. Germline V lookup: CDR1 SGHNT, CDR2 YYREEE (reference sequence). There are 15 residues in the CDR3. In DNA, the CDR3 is TGTGCCAGCAGCTACGGGACAGGGGGTTACTCCGAGCAGTACTTC. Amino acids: CASSYGTGGYSEQYF. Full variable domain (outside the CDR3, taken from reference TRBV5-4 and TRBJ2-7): ETGVTQSPTHLIKTRGQQVTLRCSSQSGHNTVSWYQQALGQGPQFIFQYYREEENGRGNFPPRFSGLQFPNYSSELNVNALELDDSALYLCASSYGTGGYSEQYFGPGTRLTVT.

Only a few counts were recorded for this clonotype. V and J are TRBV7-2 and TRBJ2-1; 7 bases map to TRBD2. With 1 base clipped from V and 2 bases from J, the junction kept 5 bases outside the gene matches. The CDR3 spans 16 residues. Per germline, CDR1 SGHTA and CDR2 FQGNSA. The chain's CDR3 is CASSLVGGGAYNEQFF. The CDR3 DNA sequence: TGTGCCAGCAGCTTAGTGGGTGGGGGGGCCTACAATGAGCAGTTCTTC. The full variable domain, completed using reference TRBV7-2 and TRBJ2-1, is GAGVSQSPSNKVTEKGKDVELRCDPISGHTALYWYRQSLGQGLEFLIYFQGNSAPDKSGLPSDRFSAERTGGSVSTLTIQRTQQEDSAVYLCASSLVGGGAYNEQFFGPGTRLTVL.

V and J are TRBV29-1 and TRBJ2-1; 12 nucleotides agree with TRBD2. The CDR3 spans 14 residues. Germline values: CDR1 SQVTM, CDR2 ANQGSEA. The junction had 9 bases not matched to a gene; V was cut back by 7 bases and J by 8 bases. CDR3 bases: TGCAGCGCCGTACTAGCGGGAGGAGTATATGAGCAGTTCTTC. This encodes CSAVLAGGVYEQFF.

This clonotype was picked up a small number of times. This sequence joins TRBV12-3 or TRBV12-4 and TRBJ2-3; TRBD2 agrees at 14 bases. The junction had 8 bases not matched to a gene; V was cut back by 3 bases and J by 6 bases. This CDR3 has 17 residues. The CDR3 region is CASSFPRLAGGPDTQYF. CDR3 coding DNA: TGTGCCAGCAGTTTCCCTAGACTAGCGGGAGGGCCCGATACGCAGTATTTT.

The CDR3 is CATSDLQDRLDTQYF. CDR3 DNA: TGTGCCACCAGTGATTTGCAGGACCGGTTGGATACGCAGTATTTT. The V call is TRBV24-1, the J call TRBJ2-3; no definite D call. Trimming removed 0 bases at V and 6 bases at J, with 12 bases between. CDR1 and CDR2 from the germline V gene are KGHDR and SFDVKD. The CDR3 length is 15 residues.

CDR3 residues: CASSEVAGAQETQYF. The CDR3 region has the DNA TGTGCCAGCAGTGAAGTGGCGGGGGCCCAAGAGACCCAGTACTTC. The chain uses TRBV2 and TRBJ2-5, with a possible D match to TRBD2 (7 bases). Trimming shortened V by 1 base and J by 1 base, and 10 bases separated the two germline ends. The CDR3 extends over 15 amino acids. Looked up from germline, CDR1 is SNHLY and CDR2 is FYNNEI.

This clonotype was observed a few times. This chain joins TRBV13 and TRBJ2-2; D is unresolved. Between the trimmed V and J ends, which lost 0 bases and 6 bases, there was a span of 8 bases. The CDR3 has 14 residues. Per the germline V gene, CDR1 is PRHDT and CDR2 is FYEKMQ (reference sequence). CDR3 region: CASSLGLLPGELFF. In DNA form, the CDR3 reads TGTGCCAGCAGCTTAGGACTCCTGCCCGGGGAGCTGTTTTTT.

The CDR3 region is CASSQGWGRQGDQPQHF. The CDR3 DNA is TGCGCCAGCAGCCAAGGGTGGGGTCGGCAGGGAGATCAGCCCCAGCATTTT. This chain connects TRBV4-1 to TRBJ1-5; perhaps TRBD1 as D (5 bases). V lost 1 base to trimming and J lost 5 bases, with 18 bases between them. The CDR3 is 17 residues long. Germline loops: CDR1 MGHRA, CDR2 YSYEKL.

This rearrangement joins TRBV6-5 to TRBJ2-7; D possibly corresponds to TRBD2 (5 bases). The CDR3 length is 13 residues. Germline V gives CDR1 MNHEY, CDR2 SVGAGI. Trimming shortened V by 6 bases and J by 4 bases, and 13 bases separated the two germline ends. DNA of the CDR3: TGTGCCAGCAGCCGGGGATCGCTGTACGAGCAGTACTTC. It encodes CASSRGSLYEQYF.

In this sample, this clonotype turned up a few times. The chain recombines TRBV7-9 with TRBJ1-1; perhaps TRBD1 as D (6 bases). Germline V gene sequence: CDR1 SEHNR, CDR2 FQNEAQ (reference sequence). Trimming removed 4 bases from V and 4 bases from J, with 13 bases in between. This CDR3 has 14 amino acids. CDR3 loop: CASSWKEGGTEAFF. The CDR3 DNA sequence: TGTGCCAGCAGCTGGAAGGAGGGGGGCACTGAAGCTTTCTTT.